This is a list of T cell receptor beta chains from one sample in a study of beta chain features in type 1 diabetes. Only in-frame clones appear in the TCRdb table, and some are missing; sequencing was by immunoSEQ multiplex PCR. The table lists 300,000 to 450,000 clones, 15% to 20% of them singletons. The sequencing input was naive CD4+ T cells from blood. The receptors were gathered from a woman under 30 in good health. Both conserved end residues are part of each CDR3. The order of the fields is V gene, J gene, CDR3 protein.

>TRBV18|TRBJ2-7
CASSPPGLAGAYEQYF
>TRBV20-1|TRBJ1-6
CSAFDRVALHF
>TRBV29-1|TRBJ2-7
CSAGGQPYEQYF
>TRBV25-1|TRBJ1-2
CASSEPGQGGGYKGYTF
>TRBV6-5|TRBJ2-3
CASSYRDGGTDTQYF
>TRBV4-3|TRBJ2-5
CASSPAAGETQYF
>TRBV7-6|TRBJ2-1
CASSPRPGQGPSEQFF
>TRBV9|TRBJ2-3
CASSVYPPSGGTDTQYF
>TRBV4-3|TRBJ1-6
CASSHTGQFEAGINSPLHF
>TRBV30|TRBJ2-7
CAWSVSREQYF
>TRBV19|TRBJ2-5
CASSPDREETQYF
>TRBV18|TRBJ2-1
CASSLAGAINEQFF
>TRBV4-2|TRBJ2-3
CASSQESTGGYLDTQYF
>TRBV5-6|TRBJ2-7
CASSPVAGTGGQYF
>TRBV9|TRBJ2-7
CASSVVPSYEQYF
>TRBV5-4|TRBJ2-2
CASSLPREGSGELFF
>TRBV6-6|TRBJ1-1
CASSYVQVAEAFF
>TRBV10-3|TRBJ2-2
CAVSGGGTGELFF
>TRBV5-1|TRBJ2-1
CASSLTSGDNEQFF
>TRBV11-1|TRBJ2-7
CASSLVAGSRAYEQYF
>TRBV7-6|TRBJ1-1
CASSLGWGTNTEAFF
>TRBV6-5|TRBJ2-7
CASSMGTGGEYEQYF
>TRBV7-9|TRBJ2-1
CASRPAGGPSYNEQFF
>TRBV30|TRBJ1-2
CAWSLQTGGYGYTF
>TRBV2|TRBJ1-5
CASTSEGNSNQPQHF
>TRBV18|TRBJ2-3
CASSPGLAGEGQYF
>TRBV18|TRBJ1-4
CASSPTDPTEKLFF
>TRBV29-1|TRBJ2-5
CSVEDGRETQYF
>TRBV7-8|TRBJ2-1
CASSLANGRFNEQFF
>TRBV30|TRBJ2-1
CAWLAEGSYNEQFF
>TRBV6-6|TRBJ2-7
CASIVGGSSYEQYF
>TRBV9|TRBJ2-1
CASSQLWDEQFF
>TRBV7-9|TRBJ2-7
CASSIWDRGYEQYF
>TRBV11-2|TRBJ1-5
CASSFQEGQPQHF
>TRBV18|TRBJ2-5
CASSPPPGQGETQYF
>TRBV30|TRBJ1-1
CACLANTEAFF
>TRBV30|TRBJ2-5
CAWTGTAQETQYF
>TRBV2|TRBJ2-7
CASTPSLAGDEQYF
>TRBV12-2|TRBJ2-5
CASRLARRFPKETQYF
>TRBV29-1|TRBJ1-5
CSVLLGTGGPMGNQPQHF
>TRBV19|TRBJ2-7
CASKRTGLYEQYF
>TRBV11-1|TRBJ2-5
CASSQGGLQETQYF
>TRBV27|TRBJ1-2
CASSLSMTGLGYTF